The next 2 T cell receptor beta chains were all read from a single sample in a study of T cell repertoires in cytomegalovirus infection. Each CDR3 protein gets one entry after TCRdb re-called the reads with MiXCR. This table has roughly 230,000 distinct CDR3 sequences, about 18% appearing once. The sequencing input was CD8+ T cells from PBMCs. The origin of the receptors is a human donor in good health (CMV status not recorded). Some clones in this sample may be carry-over from other donors' samples.

The chain is built from TRBV28 and TRBJ1-1; 8 bases fit TRBD1. This CDR3 has 16 amino acids. V trimming: 4 bases; J trimming: 4 bases; junction bases outside the gene matches: 11. The V gene's germline CDR1 is MDHEN and CDR2 SYDVKM. CDR3 nucleotides: TGTGCCAGCAGTTCAGGACAGGGTGATGCGGGCACTGAAGCTTTCTTT. Residues: CASSSGQGDAGTEAFF.

The table lists this clonotype with a few counts. The junction differs from germline at one of its ends, possibly a read error. V is TRBV5-3 and J is TRBJ2-7; D ambiguous. TRBV5-3 counts as an open reading frame of uncertain function. The CDR3 consists of 14 residues. The CDR3 region has the DNA TGTGCCAGCAGCTTAGGCAGAACCACCTACGAGCAGTACTTC. It translates to CASSLGRTTYEQYF.